This passage covers 20 T cell receptor beta chains from one sample sequenced in a study of blood T cell repertoires in COVID-19. TCRdb's table, derived via immunoSEQ multiplex PCR, lists solely in-frame clones and lacks some. The sample yields hundreds of thousands of clones, roughly 87% seen once. Material for sequencing was peripheral blood. Source of these receptors: a man in his late teens or twenties with COVID-19, enrolled during active disease.

In its sample, this clone was seen once. The genes are TRBV6-6 and TRBJ2-7; D gene uncertain. Trimming took off 2 bases at V and 6 bases at J, with 8 bases between the two ends. Looked up from germline, CDR1 is MNHNY and CDR2 is SVGAGI (reference sequence). CDR3 length: 12 residues. The CDR3 DNA is TGTGCCAGCAGTTACGAGGTTACCGAGCAGTACTTC. Protein product: CASSYEVTEQYF.

The J gene is TRBJ1-2, the V gene TRBV27; possibly TRBD1 for D (6 bases). Germline-derived CDR1 and CDR2 are MNHEY and SMNVEV (reference sequence). The CDR3 has 14 residues. V shed 5 bases and J shed 1 base, with 11 bases lying between them. The CDR3 sequence is CASSTRGYNYGYTF. The CDR3 DNA is TGTGCCAGCAGTACCAGGGGATATAACTATGGCTACACCTTC.

The genes are TRBV5-4 and TRBJ2-5; 8 nucleotides match TRBD2. Trimming took 2 bases from V and 2 from J; bases not matched to a gene: 5. The CDR3 length is 15 residues. Looked up from germline, CDR1 is SGHNT and CDR2 is YYREEE (reference sequence). The CDR3: CASSLTAGAQETQYF. In DNA form, the CDR3 reads TGTGCCAGCAGCTTAACAGCGGGGGCACAAGAGACCCAGTACTTC.

The J gene is TRBJ2-1, the V gene TRBV7-9; 9 bases match TRBD2. J was trimmed by 3 bases and V by 7 bases; bases with no gene match: 10. Germline V gene lookup returns CDR1 SEHNR and CDR2 FQNEAQ (reference sequence). The CDR3 consists of 16 residues. In DNA form, the CDR3 reads TGTGCCAGCACCCCGAGCGGGGGGATTGTCTACAATGAGCAGTTCTTC. It yields the protein CASTPSGGIVYNEQFF.

J is TRBJ2-3 and V is TRBV7-9; possible D gene TRBD2, 5 bases. Germline values: CDR1 SEHNR, CDR2 FQNEAQ (reference sequence). This CDR3 is built from 13 residues. Deletions cut 1 base from V and 14 bases from J, with 16 bases between. CDR3 DNA sequence: TGTGCCAGCAGCTTAGGGGAGAACCCCCCTCGGTATTTT. Protein product: CASSLGENPPRYF.

J is TRBJ2-1 and V is TRBV12-3 or TRBV12-4; D is possibly TRBD2 (6 bases). CDR3 length: 13 amino acids. Trimming took off 4 bases at V and 8 bases at J, with 12 bases between the two ends. The CDR3 reads CASSSLSGDEQFF. DNA for the CDR3: TGTGCCAGCAGTTCCTTATCGGGGGATGAGCAGTTCTTC.

Details on this clone: At one boundary the junction diverges from the germline segment, which might be a read error. The chain uses TRBV4-2 and TRBJ2-1; D gene uncertain. There are 17 residues in the CDR3. Germline V gene data show CDR1 as LGHNA and CDR2 as YNFKEQ. As DNA, the CDR3 is TGTGCCAGCAGACAAGTTATGGTGACTTATGGGTCCAATGAGCAGTTCTTC. It is translated as CASRQVMVTYGSNEQFF.

This chain links TRBV7-9 with TRBJ1-6; 9 bases are a match to TRBD1. V shed 5 bases, J shed 11 bases, and the junction held 10 bases outside the gene matches. Looked up from germline, CDR1 is SEHNR and CDR2 is FQNEAQ (reference sequence). The CDR3 has 15 residues. The DNA for the CDR3 is TGTGCCAGCAGCCGCGGGACAGGGCGAGGGGCACCCCTCCACTTT. Its translation is CASSRGTGRGAPLHF.

The V call is TRBV18, the J call TRBJ2-7, with TRBD1 matching 8 bases. V lost 6 bases, J lost 2 bases, and 9 bases stayed unmatched. Per the germline V gene, CDR1 is KGHSH and CDR2 is LQKENI. The CDR3 covers 15 residues. CDR3 sequence: CASSAGQGVAYEQYF. DNA of the CDR3: TGTGCCAGCTCGGCCGGACAGGGAGTCGCCTACGAGCAGTACTTC.

The chain recombines TRBV6-5 with TRBJ2-3; D is perhaps TRBD1 (6 bases). Trimming took off 6 bases at V and 4 bases at J, with 17 bases between the two ends. The CDR3 runs 15 residues. Germline V gene lookup returns CDR1 MNHEY and CDR2 SVGAGI. In DNA, the CDR3 is TGTGCCAGCAGGCGTCAGGGGCGCCTAGCAGATACGCAGTATTTT. This encodes CASRRQGRLADTQYF.

V is TRBV19 and J is TRBJ2-5, with 10 bases identical to TRBD2. From germline, CDR1 is LNHDA and CDR2 SQIVND (reference sequence). The CDR3 extends over 14 amino acids. The ends lost 3 bases at V and 3 bases at J; junction bases unmatched: 1. The CDR3 loop is CASSILAGEETQYF. The CDR3 DNA sequence: TGTGCCAGTAGTATTCTAGCGGGGGAAGAGACCCAGTACTTC.

This chain uses TRBV6-5 with TRBJ1-2; D is possibly TRBD1 (5 bases). V dropped 1 base and J dropped 11 bases, with 14 bases sitting between them. CDR3 size: 13 residues. Germline-derived CDR1 and CDR2 are MNHEY and SVGAGI. CDR3 region: CASSYFGTVPYTF. CDR3 bases: TGTGCCAGCAGTTACTTCGGGACTGTTCCATACACCTTC.

This clone showed up just a few times. V is TRBV28 and J is TRBJ2-3, with D possibly being TRBD1 (6 bases). V lost 5 bases and J lost 0, with 9 bases in between. This CDR3 has 14 amino acids. Germline V lookup: CDR1 MDHEN, CDR2 SYDVKM. This CDR3 is CASSRGGSTDTQYF. The CDR3 coding sequence is TGTGCCAGCAGTCGAGGGGGTAGCACAGATACGCAGTATTTT.

V and J are TRBV19 and TRBJ1-2, with D perhaps TRBD1 (6 bases). CDR3 size: 13 residues. Germline V gives CDR1 LNHDA, CDR2 SQIVND (reference sequence). With 8 bases removed from V and 11 bases from J, the gap between germline ends came to 21 bases. The CDR3 loop reads CASRSGTRIGYTF. CDR3 sequence (DNA): TGTGCCAGTCGTTCCGGGACAAGGATTGGGTACACCTTC.

This clone was picked up one time. The chain carries TRBV29-1 and TRBJ2-5; TRBD2 agrees at 14 bases. The CDR3 loop spans 14 amino acids. The J segment lost 4 bases and the V segment lost 7 bases, leaving 5 bases of the junction unmatched. In germline, CDR1 is SQVTM, CDR2 ANQGSEA. The DNA for the CDR3 is TGCAGCGCAAGACTAGCGGGAGGGCGAGAGACCCAGTACTTC. Translating it yields CSARLAGGRETQYF. The full variable domain, rest sourced from reference TRBV29-1 and TRBJ2-5, is SAVISQKPSRDICQRGTSLTIQCQVDSQVTMMFWYRQQPGQSLTLIATANQGSEATYESGFVIDKFPISRPNLTFSTLTVSNMSPEDSSIYLCSARLAGGRETQYFGPGTRLLVL.

The chain uses TRBV3-1 (or the pseudogene TRBV3-2) and TRBJ2-7, with TRBD2 matching over 10 bases. Germline V CDR1 and CDR2: LGHDT, YNNKEL (reference sequence). The CDR3 covers 15 residues. With V trimmed by 4 bases and J by 4 bases, 7 bases remained unmatched. The CDR3 protein is CASSPRTSGTYEQYF. The CDR3 coding sequence is TGTGCCAGCAGCCCTCGGACTAGCGGAACTTACGAGCAGTACTTC.

The genes are TRBV5-8 and TRBJ2-6, with 13 bases identical to TRBD2. V trimming: 3 bases; J trimming: 0 bases; junction bases outside the gene matches: 3. This CDR3 has 18 residues. CDR1 SGHTS and CDR2 YDEGEE come from the germline V gene. CDR3 in amino acids: CASSSGLAGPSGANVLTF. For the CDR3, the DNA is TGTGCCAGCAGCTCGGGACTAGCGGGACCCTCTGGGGCCAACGTCCTGACTTTC.

V is TRBV19 and J is TRBJ2-1; 10 positions match TRBD2. The CDR3 spans 16 residues. Per germline, CDR1 LNHDA and CDR2 SQIVND (reference sequence). V dropped 4 bases and J dropped 12; count of bases not matched to a gene: 15. CDR3: CASSKTSGTPVEVQFF. The DNA of the CDR3 is TGTGCCAGTAGTAAAACTAGCGGGACACCCGTCGAGGTGCAGTTCTTC.

The chain carries TRBV5-4 and TRBJ2-7; tentative D call: TRBD2 (6 bases). CDR3 size: 13 residues. The germline V gene has CDR1 SGHNT and CDR2 YYREEE (reference sequence). V lost 4 bases to trimming and J lost 4 bases, with 12 bases between them. CDR3 in amino acids: CASSPDRGYEQYF. The CDR3 DNA reads TGTGCCAGCAGCCCGGACCGGGGGTACGAGCAGTACTTC. The whole variable domain, filled in from reference TRBV5-4 and TRBJ2-7, reads ETGVTQSPTHLIKTRGQQVTLRCSSQSGHNTVSWYQQALGQGPQFIFQYYREEENGRGNFPPRFSGLQFPNYSSELNVNALELDDSALYLCASSPDRGYEQYFGPGTRLTVT.

The chain links TRBV2 to TRBJ1-1; D is possibly TRBD1 (5 bases). V lost 2 bases and J 4 bases, leaving 11 bases between the germline ends. There are 14 residues in the CDR3. CDR1 and CDR2 (germline): SNHLY, FYNNEI. CDR3 loop: CASSERGGFTEAFF. The CDR3 nucleotides are TGTGCCAGCAGTGAAAGGGGAGGGTTCACTGAAGCTTTCTTT.